This T cell receptor beta chain was observed in a study of blood T cell repertoires in COVID-19 (TCRdb year 2020). Regarding the study in general: Collaborator samples came from the United States, Italy and Spain and covered acute and convalescent phases of COVID-19. Sample metadata almost always included a de-identified subject ID, COVID-19 status, age in years and sex. The repertoires were released in a freely available public database intended as a resource for research on the immune response to SARS-CoV-2. Deeply sampled blood TCRbeta repertoires from subjects exposed to, actively infected with, or recovered from COVID-19 were included in the dataset. Where HLA class I and class II types were available, the types were taken from metadata supplied by the sample provider, not from assay-based typing. The samples were drawn from two sources: the first 160 participants of the ongoing ImmuneRACE study, and 1,000 to 1,500 subjects contributed by 6 global collaborators. The prospective study material was composed of cDNA or gDNA derived from T cells, B-cell-depleted T cells, or PBMCs. Results the study describes overall, beyond this receptor: How much clinical and demographic metadata was included differed by source and by participant, and the metadata was provided uncurated.

Compared with germline, V lacks 2 bases and J lacks 8 bases; bases without a gene match: 7. From its cysteine to its phenylalanine, the CDR3 spans 15 amino acids. Of all the DNA, just the CDR3 is kept, 45 bases in frame from base 1. CDR1 and CDR2 are drawn from the germline V gene (reference sequence): GTSNPN, SVGIG. TCRbeta CDR3 regions were amplified from genomic DNA by means of the immunoSEQ Assay, a bias-controlled multiplex PCR. Processing in the source paper ran as follows. Nucleated cell counts per sample were estimated from amplification of reference gene primers within the assay. Sequence reads were collapsed and filtered to measure the absolute abundance of every unique TCRbeta CDR3 rearrangement. For each sample, productive Simpson clonality was calculated by taking the square root of Simpson's diversity index across productive rearrangements. Entries here come from immuneACCESS through TCRdb and include only in-frame sequences with V and J called. Some clones fail to appear in such tables; in the studies checked, an unresolved V gene covers under half of the shortfall, and the cause of the remainder is unknown. That table furnishes V, J and clone size, whereas the DNA furnished D and trimming. This sample holds 60,000 or so clones; 65% to 85% were observed only once. Around 54% of the sample is held by the ten biggest clonotypes.

Note on this clone: Its antigen target is currently unknown. The record has no base qualities; no much larger clone is one base away.

Participants in the prospective study were aged about 18 to 89 years, lived in 20 to 25 United States geographic areas, and enrolled through a virtual design. In the prospective study, participants were assigned to cohorts based on the clinical history participants reported in a screening survey and a study questionnaire. Exposed participants were defined as having been in contact with someone with a PCR-confirmed or clinician-diagnosed COVID-19 case within 2 weeks of study entry. In the prospective study, whole blood, serum and a nasopharyngeal or oropharyngeal swab were collected from each participant by mobile phlebotomists. Participants in the prospective study had the option to provide additional blood draws and questionnaires over a 2-month period. Blood samples from the prospective study were shipped frozen or at room temperature prior to DNA extraction.

The sample taken for sequencing was PBMCs or T cells enriched from blood (not recorded which). The V gene is TRBV30 and the J gene is TRBJ1-3; the junction holds 12 bases that match TRBD1. The clonotype was recovered from a woman aged 60-75 years who had been exposed to COVID-19. The bases read TGTGCCTGGAGTCAGGGGACAGGGGGCGTAGACACCATATATTTT. Translated, this gives CAWSQGTGGVDTIYF.